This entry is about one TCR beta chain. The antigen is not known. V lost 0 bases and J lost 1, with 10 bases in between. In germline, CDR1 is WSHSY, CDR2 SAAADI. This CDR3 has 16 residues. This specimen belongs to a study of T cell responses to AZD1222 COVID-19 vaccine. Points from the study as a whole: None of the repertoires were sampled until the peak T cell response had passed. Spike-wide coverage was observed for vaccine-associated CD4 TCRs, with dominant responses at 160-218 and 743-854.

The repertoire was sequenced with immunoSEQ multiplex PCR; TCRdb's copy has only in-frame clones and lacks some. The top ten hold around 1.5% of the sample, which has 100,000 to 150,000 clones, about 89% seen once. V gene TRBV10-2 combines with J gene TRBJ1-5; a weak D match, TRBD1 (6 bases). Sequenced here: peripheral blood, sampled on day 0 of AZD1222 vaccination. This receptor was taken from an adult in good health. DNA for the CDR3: TGCGCCAGCAGTGAGTCAGCAGGGGCAAGCAATCAGCCCCAGCATTTT. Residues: CASSESAGASNQPQHF.